This T cell receptor (beta chain) originates from a study of graft-versus-host responses after intestinal transplantation. Study results and caveats: Association was observed between peak circulating GvH clone levels and early post-transplant HvG declines.

Regarding this clone: The antigen is not known.

Profiling relied on immunoSEQ multiplex PCR, and the TCRdb table lists in-frame clones only, not all of them. The sample holds 78,000 or so clones; around 86% are singletons and the top ten take roughly 7.3%. Sequenced material: unstimulated CD8+ T cells sorted from spleen or lymph node cells, taken before transplant. This TCR came from a human donor who was the organ donor for an intestinal transplant.

The CDR3 coding sequence is TGTGCCAGCACCCGGACAGGGGACACTGAAGCTTTCTTT. The encoded protein is CASTRTGDTEAFF. V is TRBV2 and J is TRBJ1-1; 9 bases agree with TRBD1. Losses at the gene ends were 7 bases for V and 3 bases for J; bases not matched to a gene: 3. Germline-derived CDR1 and CDR2 are SNHLY and FYNNEI. CDR3 length: 13 residues. The complete variable domain, with remaining parts taken from reference TRBV2 and TRBJ1-1, reads EPEVTQTPSHQVTQMGQEVILRCVPISNHLYFYWYRQILGQKVEFLVSFYNNEISEKSEIFDDQFSVERPDGSNFTLKIRSTKLEDSAMYFCASTRTGDTEAFFGQGTRLTVV.